This T cell receptor beta chain was recovered during a study of T cell responses to AZD1222 COVID-19 vaccine. Broader study findings: Breadth and depth of Spike-specific TCRs rose after two AZD1222 doses.

Germline loops: CDR1 LNHDA, CDR2 SQIVND (reference sequence). The CDR3 runs to 14 residues. The V segment lost 5 bases and the J segment 5 bases; nucleotides outside the gene matches: 7. Produced via immunoSEQ multiplex PCR; TCRdb's table is partial and in-frame only. Of a few hundred thousand clones listed, about 92% are singletons. A remark on this clone: Its antigen is undetermined.

Sample: peripheral blood, taken on day 0 of AZD1222 vaccination. V is TRBV19 and J is TRBJ1-1; 8 bases are a match to TRBD1. This TCR came from an adult in good health. CDR3 loop: CASSLRTGFTEAFF. The CDR3 DNA reads as TGTGCCAGTAGTCTCCGGACAGGGTTTACTGAAGCTTTCTTT.